This note documents a single T cell receptor (beta chain) sequence. Its antigen is still unknown. The germline CDR1 and CDR2 sequences are SGHAT and FQNNGV. V was pared by 2 bases and J by 3 bases, with 2 bases of the junction left unmatched. CDR3 length: 14 residues. This was a deep-level run. Each subset's genomic DNA was split evenly across several immunoSEQ plates. It was 150 to 250 ng DNA, about 30,000 T cell genomes, that sorted-subset replicate PCRs used. Profiling relied on immunoSEQ multiplex PCR, and the TCRdb table lists in-frame clones only, not all of them. Counted here are millions of clones, roughly 91% occurring once; the ten biggest clones make up 1.7%. The data stem from a study of shared clonotypes between healthy human individuals. General observations from the study: Memory subsets had estimated richness that was generally smaller than that of naive subsets.

Positively selected for CCR7, the CD45RO-negative cells used as naive CD8 cells excluded terminally differentiated effector memory CD45RA+ cells. The V gene is TRBV11-2, the J gene TRBJ2-5; 8 nucleotides agree with TRBD1. Sequencing input: naive CD8+ T cells from PBMCs. This clonotype was obtained from a man between 18 and 29 years old in good health. Some clones in this sample may be carry-over from other donors' samples. CDR3 in DNA: TGTGCCAGCAGCTTAACAGGGGGAGAAGAGACCCAGTACTTC. Its protein is CASSLTGGEETQYF. The complete variable domain, with remaining parts taken from reference TRBV11-2 and TRBJ2-5, reads EAGVAQSPRYKIIEKRQSVAFWCNPISGHATLYWYQQILGQGPKLLIQFQNNGVVDDSQLPKDRFSAERLKGVDSTLKIQPAKLEDSAVYLCASSLTGGEETQYFGPGTRLLVL.